The source of this T cell receptor beta chain is a study of CD8 T cells in ankylosing spondylitis (dated by TCRdb to the late 2010s). With respect to the entire study: The study set out to find disease-linked TCR variants by profiling T cell receptor beta repertoires in ankylosing spondylitis patients and healthy donors. Peripheral blood was sampled, and synovial fluid was also collected from ankylosing spondylitis patients. The full study cohort comprised 25 ankylosing spondylitis patients and around 100 healthy donors. Overall study outcomes, separate from this receptor: Blood from ankylosing spondylitis patients appeared to be characterized by a TCR beta motif made up of under ten highly homologous amino acid variants. The disease-linked clones showed a CD8+ phenotype and occurred at relatively low frequencies in peripheral blood. The disease-linked clones were reported as significantly enriched in matched synovial fluid samples from ankylosing spondylitis patients. Some of the motif variants had been reported before in the synovial fluid and blood of reactive arthritis patients, a finding that suggests common disease-initiation mechanisms.

CDR1 and CDR2 are read off the germline V gene as SGDLS and YYNGEE. V and J lose 4 bases and 5 bases, and a span of 19 bases separates them. The CDR3 holds 15 amino acids from the cysteine to the phenylalanine. Only the CDR3 DNA is retained, 45 bases long and in frame from the first base. Sequencing took place on an Illumina HiSeq 2500. TCR beta libraries were prepared by quantitative 5'-RACE with molecular barcodes. The study's own analysis went as follows. Disease-linked TCR variants were identified with a new computational method built on a probabilistic model of VDJ rearrangement. TCRdb reprocessing: public reads trimmed at Q25 with fastp, clones called with MiXCR, in-frame beta chains kept. Every entry covers one CDR3 protein and lists the most common genes and DNA from its rows. The V and J calls here are based on TCRdb, not the publication. In this sample the table shows about 25,000 distinct CDR3 sequences, about 2.6% of which occur a single time. Jointly, the top ten make up 7% to 9% of the sample.

This clonotype was picked up many times. What this receptor recognizes is not known. No much larger clonotype is one base removed from it; base qualities were not supplied. Recombination connected TRBV9 to TRBJ2-7; a tentative D call is TRBD2 (6 bases match). The TCR sequence derives from a female donor with ankylosing spondylitis or in good health (not recorded which). The sequenced sample consisted of blood, either unsorted or a sorted T cell fraction (not recorded which). The DNA is as follows: TGTGCCAGCAGCCTTTCGGACTATCCAGTAGACGAGCAGTACTTC. It encodes CASSLSDYPVDEQYF. Supplemented by the reference TRBV9 and TRBJ2-7 proteins around the CDR3, the complete variable domain is DSGVTQTPKHLITATGQRVTLRCSPRSGDLSVYWYQQSLDQGLQFLIQYYNGEERAKGNILERFSAQQFPDLHSELNLSSLELGDSALYFCASSLSDYPVDEQYFGPGTRLTVT.